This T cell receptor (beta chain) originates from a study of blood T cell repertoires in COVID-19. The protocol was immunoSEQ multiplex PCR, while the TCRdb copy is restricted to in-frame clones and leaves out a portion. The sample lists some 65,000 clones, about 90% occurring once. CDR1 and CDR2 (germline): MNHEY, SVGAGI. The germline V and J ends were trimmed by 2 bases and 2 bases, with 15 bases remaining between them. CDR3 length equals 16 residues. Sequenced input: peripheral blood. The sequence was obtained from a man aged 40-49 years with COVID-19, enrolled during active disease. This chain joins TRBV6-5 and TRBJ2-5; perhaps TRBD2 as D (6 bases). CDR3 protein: CASSYAQGGPQETQYF. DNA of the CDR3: TGTGCCAGCAGTTACGCGCAGGGAGGCCCGCAAGAGACCCAGTACTTC.